This T cell receptor (beta chain) was observed in a study of blood T cell repertoires in COVID-19. Study-level information: The cDNA or gDNA used as material had been derived from T cells, B-cell-depleted T cells, or PBMCs.

Trimming removed 6 bases at V and 1 base at J, with 10 bases between. There are 14 residues in the CDR3. The V gene's germline CDR1 is SNHLY and CDR2 FYNNEI. TCRdb keeps only in-frame clones here, not all; method: immunoSEQ multiplex PCR. This repertoire shows over 85,000 clones, 85% to 90% found once; its top ten account for roughly 5.4%. Sample: peripheral blood. The clonotype originates from a man between 35 and 55 years old with acute or convalescent COVID-19. The chain joins TRBV2 to TRBJ1-5; no definite D call. The CDR3 sequence is CASSRAGSNQPQHF. CDR3 in DNA: TGTGCCAGCAGCCGGGCGGGGAGCAATCAGCCCCAGCATTTT.